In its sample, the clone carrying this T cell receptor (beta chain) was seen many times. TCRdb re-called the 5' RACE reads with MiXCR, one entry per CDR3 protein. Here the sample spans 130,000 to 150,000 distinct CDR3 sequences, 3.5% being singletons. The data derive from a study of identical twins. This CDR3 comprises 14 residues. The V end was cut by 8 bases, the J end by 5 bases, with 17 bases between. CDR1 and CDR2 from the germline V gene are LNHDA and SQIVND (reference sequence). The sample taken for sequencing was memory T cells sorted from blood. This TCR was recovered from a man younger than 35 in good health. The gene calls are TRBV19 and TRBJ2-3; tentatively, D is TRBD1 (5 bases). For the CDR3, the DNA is TGTGCCAGTCGGCCTAATTGGGGCGGAGATACGCAGTATTTT. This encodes CASRPNWGGDTQYF.